Listed here are 29 T cell receptor beta chains from one sample, sequenced in a study of shared clonotypes between healthy human individuals. This table comes from immunoSEQ multiplex PCR, and its TCRdb copy is limited to in-frame clones, with some not included. This sample has about 1 million clones, with 75% found just once. The sample consisted of memory CD4+ T cells sorted from blood. Subset specified: CD45RA-negative fraction. These TCRs come from a man between 18 and 29 years old in good health.

This clone has a count of ten or more. This chain connects TRBV7-9 to TRBJ1-1; 8 bases line up with TRBD1. The CDR3 is 11 amino acids. CDR1 is SEHNR, CDR2 FQNEAQ, per germline (reference sequence). V lost 3 bases, J lost 12 bases, and 3 bases stayed unmatched. The CDR3 is CASSFDRGTFF. The CDR3, as DNA: TGTGCCAGCAGCTTTGACAGGGGAACTTTCTTT.

In this sample, this clone turned up a few times. The chain carries TRBV5-1 and TRBJ1-3; the D gene is possibly TRBD1 (6 bases). CDR3 length equals 14 residues. The germline V gene has CDR1 SGHRS and CDR2 YFSETQ. With 8 bases removed from V and 0 bases from J, the gap between germline ends came to 12 bases. Written as DNA, the CDR3 is TGCGCCAGTCAGCAGGGACACTCTGGAAACACCATATATTTT. This translates into CASQQGHSGNTIYF.

V usage is TRBV6-6 and J usage is TRBJ1-6; a possible D gene is TRBD1 (6 bases). V was trimmed by 0 bases and J by 8 bases, leaving 11 bases between them. Germline-derived CDR1 and CDR2 are MNHNY and SVGAGI (reference sequence). The CDR3 consists of 15 residues. CDR3 loop: CASSYSKGGDSPLHF. CDR3 DNA sequence: TGTGCCAGCAGTTACTCGAAAGGGGGTGATTCACCCCTCCACTTT.

V is TRBV5-1 and J is TRBJ2-5, with 8 positions matching TRBD2. This CDR3 has 15 residues. CDR1 is SGHRS, CDR2 YFSETQ, per germline. V gave up 1 base and J gave up 9 bases; unmatched junction bases: 11. The CDR3 bases are TGCGCCAGCAGCTTGAGTACTAGCGGTCCGGGGGCCCAGTACTTC. Translating it yields CASSLSTSGPGAQYF.

The chain combines TRBV19 with TRBJ1-2, with 10 bases fitting TRBD1. In germline, CDR1 is LNHDA, CDR2 SQIVND (reference sequence). After removal of 3 bases from V and 4 bases from J, the junction contained 8 bases not matched to a gene. CDR3 length: 16 residues. This CDR3 is CASSMPKGQGSYGYTF. CDR3 coding DNA: TGTGCCAGTAGTATGCCTAAGGGACAGGGGTCCTATGGCTACACCTTC.

The chain has TRBV28 and TRBJ1-6; D is possibly TRBD1 (6 bases). Germline assignment: CDR1 MDHEN and CDR2 SYDVKM. The CDR3 covers 13 residues. The germline V and J ends were trimmed by 8 bases and 7 bases, with 12 bases remaining between them. CDR3 protein: CASAGVGNSPLHF. The CDR3 DNA is TGTGCCAGCGCAGGGGTAGGGAATTCACCCCTCCACTTT. The variable domain in full, with the rest retrieved from reference TRBV28 and TRBJ1-6, is DVKVTQSSRYLVKRTGEKVFLECVQDMDHENMFWYRQDPGLGLRLIYFSYDVKMKEKGDIPEGYSVSREKKERFSLILESASTNQTSMYLCASAGVGNSPLHFGNGTRLTVT.

There are a few counts of this clone. A far larger clone is off by one base, so a read error is likely. This sample also contains other DNA sequences that code for the same CDR3. CDR3 amino acids: CASSQGLAGTDTQYF. The CDR3 coding sequence is TGCGCCAGCAGCCAAGGCCTAGCGGGCACAGATACGCAGTATTTT. This chain uses TRBV4-3 with TRBJ2-3; 7 nucleotides align to TRBD2. V dropped 1 base and J dropped 1; count of bases not matched to a gene: 2. Per germline, CDR1 LGHNA and CDR2 YSLEER. The CDR3 runs to 15 residues.

The chain carries TRBV9 and TRBJ1-2; D call uncertain. CDR1 SGDLS and CDR2 YYNGEE come from the germline V gene. Trimming removed 3 bases at V and 7 bases at J, with 1 base between. The length of the CDR3 is 9 residues. The CDR3 spells CASSAGYTF. The CDR3 coding sequence is TGTGCCAGCAGCGCTGGCTACACCTTC.

This clone has a handful of counts. The chain employs TRBV28 and TRBJ1-2; tentatively, D is TRBD1 (5 bases). The CDR3 is 13 amino acids. CDR1 MDHEN and CDR2 SYDVKM come from the germline V gene. The V end lost 2 bases, the J end lost 8 bases, and 12 bases lay between the germline ends. The DNA of the CDR3 is TGTGCCAGCAGTTTAGAGGCAGGGCGGGGCTACACCTTC. Residues: CASSLEAGRGYTF.

This chain connects TRBV7-2 to TRBJ2-3, with TRBD2 as a possible D gene (6 bases). Germline-derived CDR1 and CDR2 are SGHTA and FQGNSA. This CDR3 comprises 14 residues. V lost 5 bases, J lost 5 bases, and 14 bases lay in between. CDR3 in DNA: TGTGCCAGCAGCAAGGGACTCCCGGGAGATACGCAGTATTTT. This encodes CASSKGLPGDTQYF.

J is TRBJ2-1 and V is TRBV5-1; 8 bases line up with TRBD1. The CDR3 runs to 15 residues. From germline, CDR1 is SGHRS and CDR2 YFSETQ. The V gene end was trimmed by 4 bases and the J gene end by 6 bases; junction bases not matched to a gene: 9. DNA for the CDR3: TGCGCCAGCAGCCCAGGGGGCTCCGAGTCCAATGAGCAGTTCTTC. It codes for CASSPGGSESNEQFF.

This clone was counted only a few times. The identical CDR3 is also encoded by other nucleotide sequences in the sample. The V call is TRBV5-1, the J call TRBJ1-1; no definite D call. CDR3 length: 14 amino acids. V shed 0 bases and J shed 2 bases, with 8 bases lying between them. CDR1 and CDR2 (germline): SGHRS, YFSETQ. This CDR3 is CASSLAPGNTEAFF. CDR3 sequence (DNA): TGCGCCAGCAGCTTGGCCCCTGGAAACACTGAAGCTTTCTTT. Full variable domain (rest looked up from reference TRBV5-1 and TRBJ1-1): KAGVTQTPRYLIKTRGQQVTLSCSPISGHRSVSWYQQTPGQGLQFLFEYFSETQRNKGNFPGRFSGRQFSNSRSEMNVSTLELGDSALYLCASSLAPGNTEAFFGQGTRLTVV.

The chain is built from TRBV10-3 and TRBJ1-6, with TRBD1 identical over 7 bases. V lost 3 bases and J lost 7; bases outside the gene matches: 3. Germline CDR1 reads ENHRY; CDR2 reads SYGVKD. The CDR3 spans 14 residues. CDR3 in DNA: TGTGCCATCAGTGAAGGACAGGTCAATTCACCCCTCCACTTT. Residues: CAISEGQVNSPLHF.

The chain joins TRBV7-2 to TRBJ2-1, with 9 nucleotides matching TRBD2. This CDR3 region has 17 residues. CDR1 is SGHTA, CDR2 FQGNSA, per germline. With V trimmed by 1 base and J by 8 bases, 12 bases remained unmatched. CDR3 loop: CASSLVVVAGATDEQFF. CDR3 nucleotides: TGTGCCAGCAGCTTAGTTGTGGTAGCGGGAGCAACCGATGAGCAGTTCTTC.

The chain links TRBV6-1 to TRBJ1-1; TRBD1 agrees at 8 bases. The V gene end was trimmed by 4 bases and the J gene end by 11 bases; junction bases not matched to a gene: 12. The germline V gene encodes CDR1 MNHNS and CDR2 SASEGT. CDR3 length equals 14 residues. DNA for the CDR3: TGTGCCAGCAGTGTAACCCGACAGGGGCATGTTGCTTTCTTT. It translates to CASSVTRQGHVAFF.

This clone appeared a few times. The chain couples TRBV28 to TRBJ1-6; D may be TRBD1 (5 bases). This CDR3 has 12 residues. Trimming pared 8 bases from V and 10 bases from J, leaving 12 bases between. Germline V gene data show CDR1 as MDHEN and CDR2 as SYDVKM. CDR3 sequence reads: CASGAYSSPLHF. In DNA form, the CDR3 reads TGTGCCAGCGGGGCATACTCCTCACCCCTCCACTTT.

This clone came up many times. This rearrangement joins TRBV6-1 to TRBJ2-5; D unresolved. The V gene's germline CDR1 is MNHNS and CDR2 SASEGT. The CDR3 runs 14 residues. Trimming pared 1 base from V and 2 bases from J, leaving 8 bases between. Written as DNA, the CDR3 is TGTGCCAGCAGTGAAGGCGGCAGTCAAGAGACCCAGTACTTC. Encoded protein: CASSEGGSQETQYF.

V and J are TRBV7-9 and TRBJ1-3; D possibly corresponds to TRBD1 (5 bases). The V gene's germline CDR1 is SEHNR and CDR2 FQNEAQ (reference sequence). V lost 2 bases to trimming and J lost 10 bases, with 18 bases between them. CDR3 length: 15 amino acids. The CDR3 protein is CASSLHGGKTETIYF. CDR3 in DNA: TGTGCCAGCAGCTTACACGGGGGAAAGACGGAAACCATATATTTT. Together with reference TRBV7-9 and TRBJ1-3, the CDR3 gives the full variable domain: DTGVSQNPRHKITKRGQNVTFRCDPISEHNRLYWYRQTLGQGPEFLTYFQNEAQLEKSRLLSDRFSAERPKGSFSTLEIQRTEQGDSAMYLCASSLHGGKTETIYFGEGSWLTVV.

The J gene is TRBJ2-4, the V gene TRBV10-1; 7 bases are a match to TRBD2. Per the germline V gene, CDR1 is WNHNN and CDR2 is SYGVQD (reference sequence). The CDR3 is 16 amino acids. V trimming: 6 bases; J trimming: 3 bases; junction bases outside the gene matches: 11. The CDR3 bases are TGCGCCAGCAGGGGAAGGACTAGACTATTCAAAAACATTCAGTACTTC. As protein: CASRGRTRLFKNIQYF.

The V gene is TRBV30, the J gene TRBJ2-5; D unresolved. The V gene's germline CDR1 is GTSNPN and CDR2 SVGIG (reference sequence). This CDR3 is built from 12 residues. The V end lost 4 bases, the J end lost 2 bases, and 8 bases lay between the germline ends. The CDR3 DNA reads as TGTGCCTGGAACGTAGGTCAAGAGACCCAGTACTTC. As protein: CAWNVGQETQYF.

The chain combines TRBV30 with TRBJ2-1; 8 bases agree with TRBD2. The CDR3 length is 14 residues. CDR1 GTSNPN and CDR2 SVGIG come from the germline V gene (reference sequence). V was clipped by 3 bases and J by 8 bases; unmatched bases: 9. Written as DNA, the CDR3 is TGTGCCTGGAGCCTCATACGGGGGGGTCATGAGCAGTTCTTC. It specifies CAWSLIRGGHEQFF.

V gene TRBV6-1 combines with J gene TRBJ2-3, with no clear D. This CDR3 spans 14 amino acids. Trimming shortened V by 3 bases and J by 4 bases, and 11 bases separated the two germline ends. Germline CDR1 MNHNS, CDR2 SASEGT. CDR3 residues: CASSDWSGPDTQYF. The CDR3 bases are TGTGCCAGCAGTGATTGGTCTGGACCAGATACGCAGTATTTT.

A note on this clone: The junction does not match germline at one end; this may be a read error. The chain employs TRBV11-2 and TRBJ2-3; 10 bases agree with TRBD2. The CDR3 has 15 amino acids. Germline V lookup: CDR1 SGHAT, CDR2 FQNNGV. CDR3 DNA: TGTGCCAGCAGATTAGCGGGAGGCTCGCCTGTCGGGCAGTATTTT. Protein sequence: CASRLAGGSPVGQYF.

In its sample, this clone was seen a few times. V and J are TRBV11-1 and TRBJ1-4; D gene unclear. The CDR3 is made up of 15 amino acids. The V and J ends lost 5 bases and 2 bases respectively, with 12 bases between them. Germline lookup yields CDR1 SGHAT and CDR2 FQDESV (reference sequence). CDR3 nucleotides: TGTGCCAGCAGCCGTACAGCCCTTACTAATGAAAAACTGTTTTTT. Amino acids: CASSRTALTNEKLFF.

The chain joins TRBV7-3 to TRBJ2-2; D unresolved. The CDR3 totals 15 residues. Germline CDR1 reads SGHTA; CDR2 reads FQGTGA. V lost 2 bases and J lost 3, with 10 bases in between. This CDR3 reads CASSLQASDTGELFF. CDR3 DNA sequence: TGTGCCAGCAGCTTACAGGCTTCGGACACCGGGGAGCTGTTTTTT.

This clone was detected only once. V and J are TRBV30 and TRBJ2-5, with 8 bases identical to TRBD2. Trimming removed 0 bases from V and 8 bases from J; junction bases left unmatched: 11. This CDR3 has 15 residues. Germline V CDR1 and CDR2: GTSNPN, SVGIG (reference sequence). The CDR3 region is CAWSVPGGGSRTQYF. The DNA for the CDR3 is TGTGCCTGGAGTGTACCTGGCGGGGGGTCACGAACCCAGTACTTC. Variable domain in full (rest from reference TRBV30 and TRBJ2-5): SQTIHQWPATLVQPVGSPLSLECTVEGTSNPNLYWYRQAAGRGLQLLFYSVGIGQISSEVPQNLSASRPQDRQFILSSKKLLLSDSGFYLCAWSVPGGGSRTQYFGPGTRLLVL.

This sequence joins TRBV10-1 and TRBJ2-2; D remains unclear. The germline CDR1 and CDR2 sequences are WNHNN and SYGVQD (reference sequence). CDR3 size: 13 residues. The V end lost 4 bases, the J end lost 0 bases, and 3 bases lay between the germline ends. CDR3 amino acids: CASSVANTGELFF. The CDR3, as DNA: TGCGCCAGCAGTGTTGCGAACACCGGGGAGCTGTTTTTT.

This rearrangement joins TRBV27 to TRBJ2-5, with 10 bases aligning to TRBD2. Germline V gives CDR1 MNHEY, CDR2 SMNVEV (reference sequence). The CDR3 spans 18 residues. Germline trimming cut 4 bases from V and 2 bases from J; bases unmatched to any gene: 13. This CDR3 is CASSSLDRLAGLQETQYF. The DNA of the CDR3 is TGTGCCAGCAGTTCCCTAGATAGACTAGCGGGCCTTCAAGAGACCCAGTACTTC.

This clone showed up just a few times. This rearrangement joins TRBV4-1 to TRBJ1-6; TRBD1 agrees at 9 bases. The trim removed 4 bases at V and 6 bases at J, leaving 4 bases unmatched. This CDR3 region has 15 residues. The germline CDR1 and CDR2 sequences are MGHRA and YSYEKL. CDR3 sequence reads: CASSREQGANSPLHF. The CDR3 DNA reads as TGCGCCAGCAGCCGAGAACAGGGGGCTAATTCACCCCTCCACTTT.